The T cell receptor (beta chain) under discussion was sequenced for a study of regulatory T cells in long-lasting Graves disease. About the study: Persistent cases were those of Graves' disease that involved over 5 years of antithyroid drugs with positive TSH receptor antibodies.

This clonotype was seen repeatedly, ten times or more. For TCR beta, libraries came from iRepertoire HTBI primers and Arm-PCR of CDR3 regions. One entry per CDR3 protein results from TCRdb running MiXCR on the multiplex PCR reads. The table records 300,000 to 400,000 distinct CDR3 sequences, around 19% of them present only once. As for time point: persistent/refractory GD, antithyroid drugs over 5 years with positive TRAb. RNA extracted from PBMCs served as the sequencing template. Diagnoses of Graves' disease were made by American Thyroid Association guidelines. With EDTA tubes as the receptacles, 7.5 to 10 milliliters of peripheral blood were drawn. The V gene lost 4 bases and the J gene lost 7 bases, with 13 bases spanning the gap. The germline CDR1 and CDR2 sequences are MNHEY and SVGAGI. CDR3 length equals 13 residues.

This sequence joins TRBV6-5 and TRBJ2-5; a possible D gene is TRBD2 (6 bases). The sample was peripheral blood mononuclear cells (PBMCs), taken when the disease was refractory, from a patient treated with antithyroid drugs. The clonotype originates from a female donor with Graves disease. The CDR3 protein is CASSSPGSGTQYF. DNA for the CDR3: TGTGCCAGCAGTTCCCCCGGTAGCGGGACCCAGTACTTC.